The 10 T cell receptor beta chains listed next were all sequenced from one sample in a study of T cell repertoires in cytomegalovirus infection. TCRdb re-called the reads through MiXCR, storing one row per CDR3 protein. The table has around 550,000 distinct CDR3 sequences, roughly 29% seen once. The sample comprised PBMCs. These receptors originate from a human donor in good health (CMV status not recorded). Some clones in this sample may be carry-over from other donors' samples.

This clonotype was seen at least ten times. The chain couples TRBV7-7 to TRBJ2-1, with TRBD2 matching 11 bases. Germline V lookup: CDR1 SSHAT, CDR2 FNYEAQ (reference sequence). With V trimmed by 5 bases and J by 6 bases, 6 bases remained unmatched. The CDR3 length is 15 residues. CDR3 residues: CASSLTSGITNEQFF. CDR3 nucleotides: TGTGCCAGCAGCCTGACTAGCGGGATTACCAATGAGCAGTTCTTC.

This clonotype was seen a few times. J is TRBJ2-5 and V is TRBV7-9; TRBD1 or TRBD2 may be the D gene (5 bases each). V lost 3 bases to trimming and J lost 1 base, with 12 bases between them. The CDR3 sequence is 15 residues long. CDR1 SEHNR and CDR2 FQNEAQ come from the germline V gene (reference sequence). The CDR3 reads CASSFGSGTQETQYF. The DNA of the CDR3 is TGTGCCAGCAGCTTTGGGTCGGGGACCCAAGAGACCCAGTACTTC. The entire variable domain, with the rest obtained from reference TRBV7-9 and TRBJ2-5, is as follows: DTGVSQNPRHKITKRGQNVTFRCDPISEHNRLYWYRQTLGQGPEFLTYFQNEAQLEKSRLLSDRFSAERPKGSFSTLEIQRTEQGDSAMYLCASSFGSGTQETQYFGPGTRLLVL.

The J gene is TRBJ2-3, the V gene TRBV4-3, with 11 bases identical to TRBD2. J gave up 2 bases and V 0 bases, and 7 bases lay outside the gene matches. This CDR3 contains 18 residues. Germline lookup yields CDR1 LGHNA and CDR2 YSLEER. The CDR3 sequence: CASSQEGTTSGATDTQYF. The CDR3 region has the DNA TGCGCCAGCAGCCAAGAGGGGACGACTAGCGGGGCCACAGATACGCAGTATTTT.

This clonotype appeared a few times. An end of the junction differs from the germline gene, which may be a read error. CDR3 bases: TGTGCTAGCAGCTTGGTCCCCGGGGGGGCAGATACGCAGTATTTT. Its protein product is CASSLVPGGADTQYF. The chain carries TRBV7-6 and TRBJ2-3, with TRBD2 identical over 8 bases. Germline V gene lookup returns CDR1 SGHVS and CDR2 FNYEAQ. This CDR3 region has 15 residues.

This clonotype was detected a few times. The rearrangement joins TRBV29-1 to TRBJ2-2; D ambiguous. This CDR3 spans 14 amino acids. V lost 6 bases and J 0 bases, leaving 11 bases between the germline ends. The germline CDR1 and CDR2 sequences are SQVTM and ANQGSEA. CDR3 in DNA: TGCAGCGTGGCCCGCAACGCGAACACCGGGGAGCTGTTTTTT. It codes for CSVARNANTGELFF.

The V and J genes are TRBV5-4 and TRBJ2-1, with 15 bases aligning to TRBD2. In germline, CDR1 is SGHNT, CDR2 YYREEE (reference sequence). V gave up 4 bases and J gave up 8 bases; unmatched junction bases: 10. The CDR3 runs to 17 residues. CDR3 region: CASSAGGTSGRYYEQFF. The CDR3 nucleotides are TGTGCCAGCAGCGCAGGGGGGACTAGCGGGAGGTACTATGAGCAGTTCTTC.

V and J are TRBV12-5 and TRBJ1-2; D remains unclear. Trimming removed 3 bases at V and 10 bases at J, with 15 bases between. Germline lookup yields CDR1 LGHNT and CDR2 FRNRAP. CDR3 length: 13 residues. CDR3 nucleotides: TGTGCTAGTGGTTTAGCGTATTTACAGTCCTACACCTTC. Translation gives CASGLAYLQSYTF. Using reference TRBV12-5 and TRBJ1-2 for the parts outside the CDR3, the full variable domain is DARVTQTPRHKVTEMGQEVTMRCQPILGHNTVFWYRQTMMQGLELLAYFRNRAPLDDSGMPKDRFSAEMPDATLATLKIQPSEPRDSAVYFCASGLAYLQSYTFGSGTRLTVV.

DNA for the CDR3: TGTGCCAGCAGTCTAGGCGCGAGGGATACGCAGTATTTT. This gives the protein CASSLGARDTQYF. The chain is built from TRBV7-9 and TRBJ2-3; D uncertain. Between the trimmed V and J ends, which lost 6 bases and 6 bases, there was a span of 13 bases. CDR1 and CDR2 (germline): SEHNR, FQNEAQ (reference sequence). The CDR3 spans 13 residues.

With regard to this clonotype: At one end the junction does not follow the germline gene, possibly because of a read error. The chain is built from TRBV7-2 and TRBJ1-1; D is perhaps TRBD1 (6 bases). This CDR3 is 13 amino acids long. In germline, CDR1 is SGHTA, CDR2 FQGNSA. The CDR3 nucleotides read TGTGCCAGCAGCTTTGTGACAGGAACTGAAGCTGTTTTT. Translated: CASSFVTGTEAVF.

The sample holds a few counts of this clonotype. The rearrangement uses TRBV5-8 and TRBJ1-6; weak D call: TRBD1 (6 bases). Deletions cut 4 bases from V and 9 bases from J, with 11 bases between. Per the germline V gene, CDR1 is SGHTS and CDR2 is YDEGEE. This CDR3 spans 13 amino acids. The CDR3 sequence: CASSPDRVSPLHF. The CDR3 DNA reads TGTGCCAGCAGCCCGGACAGAGTTTCACCCCTCCACTTT.